Given below is one T cell receptor (beta chain) in context. Antigen specificity is unknown. From germline, CDR1 is LNHNV and CDR2 YYDKDF (reference sequence). J gave up 8 bases and V 5 bases, and 8 bases lay outside the gene matches. The CDR3 has 14 residues. These data originate in a study of shared clonotypes between healthy human individuals. Study findings and constraints: Larger estimated richness was generally recorded for naive subsets relative to memory subsets.

As defined, naive CD8 cells were CD45RO-negative and positively selected for CCR7, with terminally differentiated effector memory CD45RA+ cells excluded. Only in-frame clones appear in the TCRdb table, and some are missing; sequencing was by immunoSEQ multiplex PCR. The sample comprises millions of clones, about 95% of which are singletons, and around 1.1% rests with the top ten. The material sequenced was naive CD8+ T cells sorted from blood. V usage is TRBV15 and J usage is TRBJ2-4; 8 bases fit TRBD1. The receptor's source is a man between 18 and 29 years old in good health. The chain's CDR3 is CATSLDRGAYIQYF. The CDR3 DNA reads TGTGCCACCAGCCTCGACAGGGGTGCGTACATTCAGTACTTC.